This is a list of T cell receptor beta chains from one sample in a study of cytomegalovirus exposure and HLA in healthy donors. This table comes from immunoSEQ multiplex PCR, and its TCRdb copy is limited to in-frame clones, with some not included. The sample includes some 48,000 clones, approximately 95% of them seen just once. The specimen was PBMCs. The receptors derive from a woman in her late teens or twenties in good health and CMV-seropositive. The CDR3 runs from the conserved cysteine through the conserved F or W. The order of the fields is V gene, D gene, J gene, clone size, CDR3 protein, CDR3 DNA. The D gene is left open where the match is weak. Not every row has a clone size; where given, it reads once, few, many or a size class.

TRBV5-5	TRBD2	TRBJ2-5	.	CASSGRDYQETQYF	TGTGCCAGCAGCGGACGGGACTATCAAGAGACCCAGTACTTC
TRBV29-1	.	TRBJ2-6	.	CSVEQDGANVLTF	TGCAGCGTTGAACAGGATGGGGCCAACGTCCTGACTTTC
TRBV6-4	TRBD1	TRBJ2-2	.	CASSDGTGDTGELFF	TGTGCCAGCAGTGACGGGACAGGGGACACCGGGGAGCTGTTTTTT
TRBV29-1	TRBD2	TRBJ2-1	once	CSVEVWASGNQNNEQFF	TGCAGCGTTGAAGTGTGGGCTAGCGGGAACCAGAACAATGAGCAGTTCTTC
TRBV18	TRBD1	TRBJ2-7	.	CASSPETGIAYEQYF	TGTGCCAGCTCACCTGAGACAGGGATCGCCTACGAGCAGTACTTC
TRBV28	.	TRBJ2-7	once	CASSLFDSHYEQYF	TGTGCCAGCAGTTTATTCGACAGTCACTACGAGCAGTACTTC
TRBV19	.	TRBJ1-1	.	CASSFTGMNTEAFF	TGTGCCAGTAGTTTCACCGGTATGAACACTGAAGCTTTCTTT
TRBV5-4	.	TRBJ2-2	.	CASSLPMNTGELFF	TGTGCCAGCAGCCTCCCTATGAACACCGGGGAGCTGTTTTTT
TRBV25-1	TRBD2	TRBJ2-1	once	CASSEQAGDYNEQFF	TGTGCCAGCAGTGAACAGGCGGGAGACTACAATGAGCAGTTCTTC
TRBV6-1	TRBD1	TRBJ2-7	.	CASSDGTGPYEQYF	TGTGCCAGCAGTGATGGGACAGGGCCTTACGAGCAGTACTTC
TRBV4-1	TRBD2	TRBJ2-7	.	CASSPPTSGLWYEQYF	TGCGCCAGCAGCCCGCCCACTAGCGGGCTATGGTACGAGCAGTACTTC
TRBV6-5	.	TRBJ1-3	.	CASSYSSRATGNTIYF	TGTGCCAGCAGTTACTCGTCCAGGGCGACTGGAAACACCATATATTTT
TRBV10-3	TRBD1	TRBJ2-1	.	CAISAGQGGHEQFF	TGTGCCATCAGTGCGGGACAGGGGGGTCATGAGCAGTTCTTC
TRBV28	TRBD1	TRBJ1-2	.	CASSSNSGQGFGYTF	TGTGCCAGCAGTTCCAACTCGGGACAGGGTTTTGGCTACACCTTC
TRBV5-1	TRBD2	TRBJ2-7	.	CASSLGVAGELGEQYF	TGCGCCAGCAGCTTGGGAGTAGCGGGAGAACTCGGCGAGCAGTACTTC
TRBV7-2	TRBD2	TRBJ2-7	.	CASSVAGGIEQYF	TGTGCCAGCAGCGTAGCGGGAGGGATCGAGCAGTACTTC